The 27 T cell receptor beta chains given below trace back to one sample, sequenced in a study of T cell changes during pregnancy in multiple sclerosis. Clones were sequenced by immunoSEQ multiplex PCR, and TCRdb holds only the in-frame ones, with some missing. The sample comprises about 42,000 clones, 80% to 90% of which are singletons, and around 0.58% rests with the top ten. This specimen consisted of CD4+ T cells from peripheral blood mononuclear cells, obtained before pregnancy. The receptor source for this set is a female donor with multiple sclerosis, enrolled in a pregnancy study.

The genes are TRBV6-5 and TRBJ1-1; D ambiguous. Germline V gene data show CDR1 as MNHEY and CDR2 as SVGAGI. CDR3 length equals 13 residues. V shed 6 bases and J shed 6 bases, with 14 bases lying between them. This chain's CDR3 is CASSRREGAEAFF. The CDR3 DNA reads TGTGCCAGCAGCCGACGGGAAGGTGCTGAAGCTTTCTTT.

This chain connects TRBV19 to TRBJ2-5, with TRBD1 matching over 11 bases. CDR3 length equals 15 residues. Germline trimming cut 6 bases from V and 4 bases from J; bases unmatched to any gene: 7. The germline V gene encodes CDR1 LNHDA and CDR2 SQIVND (reference sequence). CDR3 protein: CASSLRGQGAETQYF. In DNA, the CDR3 is TGTGCCAGTAGCTTACGTGGACAGGGGGCAGAGACCCAGTACTTC.

The CDR3 DNA follows: TGTGCCATCAGTGAGTCGTCAGGGGGCGGCGGGGGCGAGCAGTACTTC. This gives the protein CAISESSGGGGGEQYF. The chain has TRBV10-3 and TRBJ2-7; a possible D gene is TRBD1 (8 bases). In germline, CDR1 is ENHRY, CDR2 SYGVKD. V lost 0 bases, J lost 6 bases, and 18 bases lay in between. The CDR3 contains 16 residues.

The chain recombines TRBV6-6 with TRBJ2-7, with D perhaps matching TRBD1 (6 bases). The V and J ends lost 5 bases and 0 bases respectively, with 14 bases between them. CDR3 length: 15 amino acids. Germline lookup yields CDR1 MNHNY and CDR2 SVGAGI (reference sequence). CDR3 residues: CASSETGYRSYEQYF. The CDR3 DNA follows: TGTGCCAGCAGTGAGACAGGATACCGCTCCTACGAGCAGTACTTC.

J is TRBJ1-1 and V is TRBV12-5; D gene ambiguous. The CDR3 runs to 16 residues. Germline CDR1 and CDR2: LGHNT and FRNRAP. V lost 5 bases to trimming and J lost 2 bases, with 18 bases between them. The CDR3 sequence: CASGPQATRTNTEAFF. Here the CDR3 DNA reads TGTGCTAGTGGTCCTCAGGCGACCAGAACAAACACTGAAGCTTTCTTT.

The CDR3, as DNA: TGTGCCAGCTCACCACCGAGCGGGAGTGGAGAGACCCAGTACTTC. Translation: CASSPPSGSGETQYF. V gene TRBV18 combines with J gene TRBJ2-5; 8 bases match TRBD2. After removal of 0 bases from V and 4 bases from J, the junction contained 4 bases not matched to a gene. The CDR3 covers 15 residues. Germline CDR1 is KGHSH and CDR2 is LQKENI.

The chain carries TRBV28 and TRBJ1-5; 7 bases map to TRBD1. In germline, CDR1 is MDHEN, CDR2 SYDVKM. CDR3 length: 14 residues. Losses at the gene ends were 2 bases for V and 6 bases for J; bases not matched to a gene: 4. The CDR3 bases are TGTGCCAGCAGTTTACAACAGGGGAGTCAGCCCCAGCATTTT. It is translated as CASSLQQGSQPQHF. Together with reference TRBV28 and TRBJ1-5, the CDR3 gives the full variable domain: DVKVTQSSRYLVKRTGEKVFLECVQDMDHENMFWYRQDPGLGLRLIYFSYDVKMKEKGDIPEGYSVSREKKERFSLILESASTNQTSMYLCASSLQQGSQPQHFGDGTRLSIL.

The V call is TRBV7-9, the J call TRBJ1-2; TRBD1 matches at 8 bases. CDR3 size: 17 residues. Trimming at V came to 5 bases and at J to 4 bases, leaving 15 bases not matched to a gene. Per the germline V gene, CDR1 is SEHNR and CDR2 is FQNEAQ (reference sequence). CDR3 bases: TGTGCCAGCAGCCGTGGACAGGGCGCTGTGAAGGGCTATGGCTACACCTTC. Its protein is CASSRGQGAVKGYGYTF.

This chain joins TRBV29-1 and TRBJ1-1; the D gene is possibly TRBD1 (6 bases). CDR3 size: 11 residues. V was pared by 6 bases and J by 6 bases, with 11 bases between. Germline V CDR1 and CDR2: SQVTM, ANQGSEA. CDR3 in amino acids: CSVERTAEAFF. CDR3 coding DNA: TGCAGCGTAGAACGGACAGCTGAAGCTTTCTTT.

The chain combines TRBV18 with TRBJ1-4; D call uncertain. V was pared by 3 bases and J by 5 bases, with 4 bases between. The CDR3 contains 12 residues. Germline V gene data show CDR1 as KGHSH and CDR2 as LQKENI. In DNA, the CDR3 is TGTGCCAGCTCACCGGCAAATGAAAAACTGTTTTTT. Its translation: CASSPANEKLFF.

The chain links TRBV30 to TRBJ2-5; 15 bases map to TRBD2. The V gene end was trimmed by 1 base and the J gene end by 1 base; junction bases not matched to a gene: 4. From germline, CDR1 is GTSNPN and CDR2 SVGIG (reference sequence). CDR3 length: 17 residues. The DNA of the CDR3 is TGTGCCTGGAGTGGAGGACTAGCGGGAGGGCCCCAAGAGACCCAGTACTTC. This translates into CAWSGGLAGGPQETQYF.

V is TRBV25-1 and J is TRBJ2-2, with TRBD1 identical over 9 bases. The CDR3 loop spans 17 amino acids. V gave up 4 bases and J gave up 5 bases; unmatched junction bases: 11. Germline CDR1 reads MGHDK; CDR2 reads SYGVNS. The CDR3 nucleotides read TGTGCCAGCAGTGGAACTCCGGGACAGGGAGGTACCGGGGAGCTGTTTTTT. It specifies CASSGTPGQGGTGELFF.

The genes are TRBV30 and TRBJ2-1; 16 bases map to TRBD2. The germline CDR1 and CDR2 sequences are GTSNPN and SVGIG (reference sequence). This CDR3 contains 14 residues. V was pared by 7 bases and J by 14 bases, with 11 bases of the junction left unmatched. The CDR3 sequence is CALGPGTSGRAEFF. DNA of the CDR3: TGTGCCTTGGGGCCCGGGACTAGCGGGAGGGCCGAGTTCTTC.

The chain employs TRBV18 and TRBJ2-5; TRBD1 matches at 8 bases. The junction had 6 bases not matched to a gene; V was cut back by 5 bases and J by 7 bases. The CDR3 has 13 amino acids. Germline loops: CDR1 KGHSH, CDR2 LQKENI. As DNA, the CDR3 is TGTGCCAGCTCAATCGGACAGGGCGGGACCCAGTACTTC. As protein: CASSIGQGGTQYF.

The genes are TRBV19 and TRBJ1-1; D perhaps matches TRBD1 (5 bases). The CDR3 runs 15 residues. From germline, CDR1 is LNHDA and CDR2 SQIVND (reference sequence). Trimming stripped 5 bases from V and 1 base from J, with 14 bases between. The CDR3 is CASSPGGRENTEAFF. The CDR3 DNA reads TGTGCCAGTAGTCCCGGGGGGAGGGAGAACACTGAAGCTTTCTTT.

This clone has just a few counts. The genes are TRBV30 and TRBJ1-1; D may be TRBD1 (6 bases). The CDR3 extends over 11 amino acids. With 2 bases removed from V and 11 bases from J, the gap between germline ends came to 12 bases. CDR1 and CDR2 (germline): GTSNPN, SVGIG (reference sequence). The CDR3 DNA sequence: TGTGCCTGGAGTATACAGGGTTTGGCTTTCTTT. It encodes CAWSIQGLAFF.

CDR3 sequence reads: CAWSVTTVNTEAFF. In DNA form, the CDR3 reads TGTGCCTGGAGTGTAACGACAGTGAACACTGAAGCTTTCTTT. The rearrangement links TRBV30 to TRBJ1-1, with D perhaps TRBD1 (5 bases). The CDR3 totals 14 residues. With 0 bases removed from V and 0 bases from J, the gap between germline ends came to 8 bases. The germline V gene has CDR1 GTSNPN and CDR2 SVGIG (reference sequence). Based on the CDR3 plus reference TRBV30 and TRBJ1-1, the full variable domain is SQTIHQWPATLVQPVGSPLSLECTVEGTSNPNLYWYRQAAGRGLQLLFYSVGIGQISSEVPQNLSASRPQDRQFILSSKKLLLSDSGFYLCAWSVTTVNTEAFFGQGTRLTVV.

The V gene is TRBV12-1, the J gene TRBJ2-3; TRBD2 was called by the table and not checked on the DNA. TRBV12-1 is flagged as a pseudogene. CDR3 size: 16 residues. The CDR3 loop is CASSWLAGEQTDTQYF. For the CDR3, the DNA is TGTGCCAGCAGCTGGCTAGCGGGAGAACAGACAGATACGCAGTATTTT.

The chain has TRBV5-5 and TRBJ2-1; the D gene is possibly TRBD2 (6 bases). Trimming took 3 bases from V and 0 from J, leaving 13 bases between them. The CDR3 is made up of 16 amino acids. CDR1 is SGHKS, CDR2 YYEKEE, per germline (reference sequence). The CDR3 sequence: CASSSGTLSSYNEQFF. The CDR3, as DNA: TGTGCCAGCAGCTCTGGGACTTTGAGCTCCTACAATGAGCAGTTCTTC.

The chain joins TRBV7-2 to TRBJ1-1; unclear D gene. V was pared by 5 bases and J by 7 bases, with 14 bases between. The CDR3 totals 13 residues. Germline CDR1 is SGHTA and CDR2 is FQGNSA. In nucleotides, the CDR3 is TGTGCCAGCAGCACCGGACGGCGGGGTGAAGCTTTCTTT. Translated: CASSTGRRGEAFF.

This clone was detected only a few times. This chain uses TRBV7-9 with TRBJ1-1; D gene unclear. The germline V gene has CDR1 SEHNR and CDR2 FQNEAQ (reference sequence). The CDR3 runs 14 residues. Trimming took off 2 bases at V and 0 bases at J, with 7 bases between the two ends. DNA of the CDR3: TGTGCCAGCAGCTTAAGTCGGTTGAACACTGAAGCTTTCTTT. Translating it yields CASSLSRLNTEAFF. Based on the CDR3 plus reference TRBV7-9 and TRBJ1-1, the full variable domain is DTGVSQNPRHKITKRGQNVTFRCDPISEHNRLYWYRQTLGQGPEFLTYFQNEAQLEKSRLLSDRFSAERPKGSFSTLEIQRTEQGDSAMYLCASSLSRLNTEAFFGQGTRLTVV.

This rearrangement joins TRBV9 to TRBJ1-1; weak D call: TRBD1 (6 bases). The length of the CDR3 is 16 residues. Germline lookup yields CDR1 SGDLS and CDR2 YYNGEE. The V gene lost 2 bases and the J gene lost 6 bases, with 20 bases spanning the gap. The CDR3 loop reads CASSVFGDIYGAEAFF. CDR3 DNA: TGTGCCAGCAGCGTTTTTGGGGACATCTATGGGGCTGAAGCTTTCTTT.

J is TRBJ1-1 and V is TRBV4-3; 11 bases line up with TRBD1. This CDR3 spans 19 amino acids. Germline trimming cut 0 bases from V and 0 bases from J; bases unmatched to any gene: 9. Looked up from germline, CDR1 is LGHNA and CDR2 is YSLEER. The chain's CDR3 is CASSQDGYRTGGLNTEAFF. The CDR3 region has the DNA TGCGCCAGCAGCCAAGACGGATATCGGACAGGGGGCCTGAACACTGAAGCTTTCTTT.

The chain combines TRBV19 with TRBJ1-2, with D possibly being TRBD1 (5 bases). The germline V and J ends were trimmed by 7 bases and 2 bases, with 20 bases remaining between them. This CDR3 is built from 16 residues. Germline V lookup: CDR1 LNHDA, CDR2 SQIVND (reference sequence). CDR3 in DNA: TGTGCCAGTACCGTCTACTACCCTGGACACAACTATGGCTACACCTTC. Its translation is CASTVYYPGHNYGYTF.

V gene TRBV9 combines with J gene TRBJ1-2, with a possible D match to TRBD1 (5 bases). V lost 2 bases and J 4 bases, leaving 12 bases between the germline ends. CDR3 length: 14 residues. The V gene's germline CDR1 is SGDLS and CDR2 YYNGEE. In nucleotides, the CDR3 is TGTGCCAGCAGCGTCTCGGGGGATAGCTATGGCTACACCTTC. This encodes CASSVSGDSYGYTF.

This clone occurred a few times. The chain joins TRBV6-1 to TRBJ2-7, with 7 bases identical to TRBD1. This CDR3 has 15 residues. Germline V gene data show CDR1 as MNHNS and CDR2 as SASEGT. Trimming cost V 5 bases and J 4 bases; bases outside gene matches: 11. The CDR3 sequence is CASSPDRDPLYEQYF. The CDR3 DNA reads TGTGCCAGCAGTCCCGACAGGGATCCGCTATACGAGCAGTACTTC.

The gene calls are TRBV2 and TRBJ2-2; 7 positions agree with TRBD2. With V trimmed by 0 bases and J by 5 bases, 6 bases remained unmatched. Germline V gives CDR1 SNHLY, CDR2 FYNNEI. CDR3 length equals 16 residues. CDR3 sequence (DNA): TGTGCCAGCAGTGAAGCTCGGGGCGGGAGTACCGGGGAGCTGTTTTTT. It yields the protein CASSEARGGSTGELFF.